Below, 18 T cell receptor beta chains from the same sample are listed, as sequenced in a study of shared clonotypes between healthy human individuals. Libraries were prepared by immunoSEQ multiplex PCR; TCRdb keeps only in-frame clonotypes and omits some of them. The table records approximately 2.5 million clones, about 92% of them present only once. The sequencing input was naive CD4+ T cells sorted from blood. Subset indicated: CD45RA+ positively selected. The source is a young man in good health.

Concerning this clone itself: Distinct nucleotide sequences in the sample also encode this CDR3. The rearrangement uses TRBV4-1 and TRBJ1-2; tentatively, D is TRBD1 (5 bases). This CDR3 contains 13 residues. V was pared by 3 bases and J by 3 bases, with 8 bases between. CDR1 is MGHRA, CDR2 YSYEKL, per germline. DNA of the CDR3: TGCGCCAGCAGCCAGGGACGGGACTATGGCTACACCTTC. Amino acid sequence: CASSQGRDYGYTF.

This clone was seen once. The CDR3 DNA reads as TGTGCCAGCAGCTTTGTCGGGACAAGTCAGCCCCAGCATTTT. Protein: CASSFVGTSQPQHF. The genes are TRBV7-2 and TRBJ1-5, with a possible D match to TRBD1 (6 bases). This CDR3 contains 14 residues. The germline V gene encodes CDR1 SGHTA and CDR2 FQGNSA. V lost 3 bases and J lost 6, with 12 bases in between.

This clone came up once. The chain joins TRBV5-1 to TRBJ2-3, with a weak D call TRBD2 (5 bases). With 4 bases removed from V and 0 bases from J, the gap between germline ends came to 18 bases. CDR1 is SGHRS and CDR2 is YFSETQ in the germline V gene. The length of the CDR3 is 17 residues. The DNA of the CDR3 is TGCGCCAGCAGCCCAGGTCGAGGGATTACTAGCACAGATACGCAGTATTTT. Translated, it gives CASSPGRGITSTDTQYF.

This rearrangement joins TRBV9 to TRBJ2-7, with TRBD1 as a possible D gene (6 bases). The CDR3 spans 14 residues. CDR1 and CDR2 from the germline V gene are SGDLS and YYNGEE. Trimming left V 4 bases short and J 2 bases short, with 13 bases between. DNA of the CDR3: TGTGCCAGCAGCCTACAGGGTTTCCCCTACGAGCAGTACTTC. The encoded protein is CASSLQGFPYEQYF.

As to this clone: Other DNA sequences in the sample encode the same CDR3. The chain is built from TRBV6-5 and TRBJ2-7, with TRBD2 matching over 9 bases. The J segment lost 2 bases and the V segment lost 0 bases, leaving 2 bases of the junction unmatched. This CDR3 spans 15 amino acids. Germline lookup yields CDR1 MNHEY and CDR2 SVGAGI. CDR3 nucleotide sequence: TGTGCCAGCAGTTACTCGACTAGCGGACCCTACGAGCAGTACTTC. Encoded protein: CASSYSTSGPYEQYF.

The chain links TRBV19 to TRBJ2-5, with D perhaps TRBD2 (5 bases). The length of the CDR3 is 13 residues. Trimming removed 3 bases at V and 9 bases at J, with 14 bases between. CDR1 is LNHDA and CDR2 is SQIVND in the germline V gene (reference sequence). The CDR3 is CASSIGPLGAQYF. CDR3 nucleotides: TGTGCCAGTAGTATCGGGCCCCTCGGGGCCCAGTACTTC.

The chain combines TRBV6-1 with TRBJ2-5; weak D call: TRBD1 (5 bases). Trimming pared 2 bases from V and 10 bases from J, leaving 17 bases between. The CDR3 spans 14 residues. CDR1 and CDR2 from the germline V gene are MNHNS and SASEGT. CDR3 amino acids: CASSETETARGQYF. In DNA form, the CDR3 reads TGTGCCAGCAGTGAAACTGAGACAGCTAGAGGCCAGTACTTC.

V and J are TRBV4-3 and TRBJ2-3; 8 nucleotides agree with TRBD2. The CDR3 consists of 15 residues. The germline V gene encodes CDR1 LGHNA and CDR2 YSLEER. The junction had 9 bases not matched to a gene; V was cut back by 4 bases and J by 6 bases. This CDR3 is CASSRQAAGVDTQYF. CDR3 sequence (DNA): TGCGCCAGCAGCCGCCAAGCAGCGGGAGTGGATACGCAGTATTTT.

V and J are TRBV30 and TRBJ2-3; D is perhaps TRBD2 (5 bases). V was cut by 3 bases and J by 2 bases, with 12 bases left in between. The CDR3 covers 14 residues. Germline V gives CDR1 GTSNPN, CDR2 SVGIG (reference sequence). The CDR3 nucleotides are TGTGCCTGGAGAACTGGGAGATTCACAGATACGCAGTATTTT. It encodes CAWRTGRFTDTQYF.

The rearrangement uses TRBV7-2 and TRBJ2-3, with D perhaps matching TRBD2 (6 bases). The CDR3 has 15 amino acids. V shed 5 bases and J shed 2 bases, with 14 bases lying between them. Germline V gene sequence: CDR1 SGHTA, CDR2 FQGNSA. The CDR3 bases are TGTGCCAGCAGCCCTGGGGGACTGAACACAGATACGCAGTATTTT. Amino acid sequence: CASSPGGLNTDTQYF.

V and J are TRBV6-1 and TRBJ2-5, with 13 bases matching TRBD2. Germline V lookup: CDR1 MNHNS, CDR2 SASEGT. The CDR3 spans 15 residues. The V gene end was trimmed by 6 bases and the J gene end by 5 bases; junction bases not matched to a gene: 6. Here the CDR3 reads CASRTSGRAGETQYF. CDR3 coding DNA: TGTGCCAGCAGAACTAGCGGGAGGGCCGGGGAGACCCAGTACTTC.

This chain uses TRBV11-2 with TRBJ1-3; D gene ambiguous. From germline, CDR1 is SGHAT and CDR2 FQNNGV. The CDR3 sequence is 16 residues long. The V end was cut by 0 bases, the J end by 4 bases, with 13 bases between. The chain's CDR3 is CASSLDYRARGNTIYF. The CDR3 region has the DNA TGTGCCAGCAGCTTAGATTACCGGGCACGAGGAAACACCATATATTTT.

This chain links TRBV19 with TRBJ1-4, with 7 bases matching TRBD1. This CDR3 comprises 14 residues. After removal of 4 bases from V and 4 bases from J, the junction contained 3 bases not matched to a gene. Looked up from germline, CDR1 is LNHDA and CDR2 is SQIVND (reference sequence). CDR3 DNA sequence: TGTGCCAGTAGTAAGGGACAGTTTAATGAAAAACTGTTTTTT. This codes for CASSKGQFNEKLFF.

The V call is TRBV5-4, the J call TRBJ2-3; tentatively, D is TRBD2 (5 bases). The germline CDR1 and CDR2 sequences are SGHNT and YYREEE (reference sequence). V lost 4 bases, J lost 1 base, and 13 bases lay in between. CDR3 size: 15 residues. The CDR3 is CASSKDVGGTDTQYF. The CDR3 DNA reads as TGTGCCAGCAGCAAGGACGTCGGGGGCACAGATACGCAGTATTTT.

The chain carries TRBV5-1 and TRBJ2-2; the D gene is possibly TRBD2 (6 bases). CDR1 and CDR2 from the germline V gene are SGHRS and YFSETQ. The CDR3 contains 16 residues. V gave up 4 bases and J gave up 0 bases, with 13 bases separating them. The CDR3 reads CASSAGLSTNTGELFF. DNA for the CDR3: TGCGCCAGCAGCGCGGGACTTAGCACGAACACCGGGGAGCTGTTTTTT.

The chain employs TRBV18 and TRBJ1-1; D is possibly TRBD1 (6 bases). Germline values: CDR1 KGHSH, CDR2 LQKENI. The CDR3 length is 12 residues. V dropped 9 bases and J dropped 7 bases, with 15 bases sitting between them. CDR3 nucleotides: TGTGCCAGTACCGGGGGCGGGAGTGAAGCTTTCTTT. This codes for CASTGGGSEAFF. The full variable domain, in which reference TRBV18 and TRBJ1-1 provide the parts outside the CDR3, is NAGVMQNPRHLVRRRGQEARLRCSPMKGHSHVYWYRQLPEEGLKFMVYLQKENIIDESGMPKERFSAEFPKEGPSILRIQQVVRGDSAAYFCASTGGGSEAFFGQGTRLTVV.

The V gene is TRBV27, the J gene TRBJ2-5; D uncertain. The last part of the DNA fits TRBJ2-7 better; the J call may be wrong. The germline V gene has CDR1 MNHEY and CDR2 SMNVEV (reference sequence). This CDR3 has 14 residues. CDR3 sequence reads: CASSLTKVGYEQYF. CDR3 coding DNA: TGTGCCAGCAGTTTAACTAAAGTGGGCTACGAGCAGTACTTC.

The chain uses TRBV19 and TRBJ2-3; D unclear. Trimming took 7 bases from V and 4 from J, leaving 12 bases between them. CDR3 length equals 13 residues. CDR1 is LNHDA, CDR2 SQIVND, per germline (reference sequence). The CDR3 nucleotides read TGTGCCAGTAATCAGAGGTTCGCAGATACGCAGTATTTT. This sequence encodes CASNQRFADTQYF.